Sequencing of this T cell receptor (beta chain) was carried out in a study of beta chain features in type 1 diabetes. Overall study results and limits: Short templates might get an advantage during PCR, and this would be equal in patients and controls. Junctions at VDJ sites from type 1 diabetes patients had fewer insertions and more deletions. Shortening that was moderate but significant affected the TCRB CDR3s of Type 1 diabetes patients in all four CD4+ subsets.

On this clone: Its specificity is unknown.

Germline V gene lookup returns CDR1 KGHSH and CDR2 LQKENI. V was trimmed by 3 bases and J by 5 bases, leaving 11 bases between them. This CDR3 is built from 14 residues. Expressed TCRB transcripts were sequenced, since all the RNA that had been isolated was reverse transcribed. Profiled with immunoSEQ multiplex PCR; TCRdb holds only in-frame clones, not every one. The data contain about 340,000 clones, roughly 12% of them seen just once; the ten biggest clones take up roughly 0.016%. The sequenced sample was naive CD4+ T cells from blood. This clonotype was sampled from a woman aged 18-29 years with type 1 diabetes. V and J are TRBV18 and TRBJ1-5; maybe TRBD1 (5 bases). The CDR3 DNA reads as TGTGCCAGCTCACCCACCAGGGTTGATCAGCCCCAGCATTTT. Its protein is CASSPTRVDQPQHF.